The source of this TCR beta chain is a study of T cell clonotyping in hematopoietic cell transplantation. Whole-study findings and limits: At the given depth, recipient repertoires were over 95% de novo clonotypes.

Samples: about 28 days before transplant, then days 30, 100 and 180 after. The CDR3 consists of 15 residues. Germline V lookup: CDR1 LNHDA, CDR2 SQIVND (reference sequence). V was shortened by 1 base and J by 4 bases, with 12 bases between the two germline ends. Remarks on this clone: Its antigen is undetermined.

The repertoire was sequenced with immunoSEQ multiplex PCR; TCRdb's copy has only in-frame clones and lacks some. The sample lists about 7,500 clones, around 94% seen once, with 3.5% to 4.5% in the top ten. The chain recombines TRBV19 with TRBJ2-3, with a possible D match to TRBD2 (6 bases). The starting material was PBMCs, obtained 180 days after allogeneic stem cell transplant. The sequence derives from a female patient in her forties or fifties who had an allogeneic stem cell transplant from an unrelated donor, so the T cells may come from the graft donor. Some clones in this sample may be carry-over from other donors' samples. The CDR3 is CASSIAGGISDTQYF. The DNA of the CDR3 is TGTGCCAGTAGTATAGCCGGCGGGATCTCAGATACGCAGTATTTT.